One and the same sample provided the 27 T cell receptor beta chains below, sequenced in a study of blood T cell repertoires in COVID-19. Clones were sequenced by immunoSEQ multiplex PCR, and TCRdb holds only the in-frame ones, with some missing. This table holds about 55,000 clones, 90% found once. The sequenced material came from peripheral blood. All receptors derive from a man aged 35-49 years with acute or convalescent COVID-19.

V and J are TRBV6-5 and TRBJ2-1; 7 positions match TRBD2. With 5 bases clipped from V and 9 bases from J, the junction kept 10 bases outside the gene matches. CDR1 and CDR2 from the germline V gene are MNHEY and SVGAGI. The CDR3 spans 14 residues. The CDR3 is CASSRAGEGFEQFF. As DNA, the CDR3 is TGTGCCAGCAGTCGGGCGGGAGAGGGCTTTGAGCAGTTCTTC.

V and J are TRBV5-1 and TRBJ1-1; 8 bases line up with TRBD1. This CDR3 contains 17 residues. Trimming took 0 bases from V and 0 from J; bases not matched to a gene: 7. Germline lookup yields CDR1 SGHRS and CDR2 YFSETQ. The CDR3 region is CASSLAGTGMMNTEAFF. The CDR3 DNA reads TGCGCCAGCAGCTTGGCCGGGACAGGCATGATGAACACTGAAGCTTTCTTT.

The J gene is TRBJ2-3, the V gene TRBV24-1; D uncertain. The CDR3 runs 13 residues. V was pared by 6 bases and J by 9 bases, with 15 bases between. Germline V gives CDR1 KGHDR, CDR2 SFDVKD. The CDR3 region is CATSRGPQRTQYF. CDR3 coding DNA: TGTGCCACCAGTAGAGGCCCCCAAAGGACGCAGTATTTT.

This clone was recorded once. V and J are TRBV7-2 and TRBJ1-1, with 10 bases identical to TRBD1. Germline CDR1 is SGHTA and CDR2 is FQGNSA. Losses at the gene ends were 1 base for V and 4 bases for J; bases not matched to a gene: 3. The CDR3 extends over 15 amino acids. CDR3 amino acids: CASSLEGTGVTEAFF. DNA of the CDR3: TGTGCCAGCAGCTTAGAGGGGACAGGGGTCACTGAAGCTTTCTTT. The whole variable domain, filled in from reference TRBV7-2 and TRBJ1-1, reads GAGVSQSPSNKVTEKGKDVELRCDPISGHTALYWYRQSLGQGLEFLIYFQGNSAPDKSGLPSDRFSAERTGGSVSTLTIQRTQQEDSAVYLCASSLEGTGVTEAFFGQGTRLTVV.

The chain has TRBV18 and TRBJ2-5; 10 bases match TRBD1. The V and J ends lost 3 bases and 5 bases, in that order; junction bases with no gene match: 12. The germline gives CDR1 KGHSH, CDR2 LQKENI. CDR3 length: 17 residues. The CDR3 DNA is TGTGCCAGCTCACCGTATTTCGCGACAGGGGGCTCGGAGACCCAGTACTTC. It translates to CASSPYFATGGSETQYF. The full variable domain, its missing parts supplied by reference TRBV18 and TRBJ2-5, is NAGVMQNPRHLVRRRGQEARLRCSPMKGHSHVYWYRQLPEEGLKFMVYLQKENIIDESGMPKERFSAEFPKEGPSILRIQQVVRGDSAAYFCASSPYFATGGSETQYFGPGTRLLVL.

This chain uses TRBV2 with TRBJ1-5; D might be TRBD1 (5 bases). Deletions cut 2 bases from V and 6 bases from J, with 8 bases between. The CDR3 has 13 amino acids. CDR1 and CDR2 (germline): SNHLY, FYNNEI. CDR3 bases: TGTGCCAGCAGTGAATACGGGGGTCAGCCCCAGCATTTT. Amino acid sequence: CASSEYGGQPQHF.

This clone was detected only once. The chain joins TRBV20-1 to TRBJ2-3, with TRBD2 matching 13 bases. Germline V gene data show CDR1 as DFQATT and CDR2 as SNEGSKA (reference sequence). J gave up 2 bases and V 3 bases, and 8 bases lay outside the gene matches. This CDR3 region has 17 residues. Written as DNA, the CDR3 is TGCAGTGCTAGTTCATTGACTAGCGGGAGGACCACAGATACGCAGTATTTT. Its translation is CSASSLTSGRTTDTQYF.

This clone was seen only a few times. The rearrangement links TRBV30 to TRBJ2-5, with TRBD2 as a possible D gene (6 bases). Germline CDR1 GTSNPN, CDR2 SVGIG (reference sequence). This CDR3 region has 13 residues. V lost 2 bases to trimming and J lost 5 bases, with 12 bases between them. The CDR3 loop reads CAWSQGLGETQYF. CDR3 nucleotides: TGTGCCTGGAGTCAGGGACTGGGGGAGACCCAGTACTTC.

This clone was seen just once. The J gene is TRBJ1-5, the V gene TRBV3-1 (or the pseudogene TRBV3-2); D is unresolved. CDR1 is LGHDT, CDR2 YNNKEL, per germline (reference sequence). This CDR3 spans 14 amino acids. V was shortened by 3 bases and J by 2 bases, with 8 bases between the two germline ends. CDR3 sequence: CASSQGRGNQPQHF. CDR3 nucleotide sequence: TGTGCCAGCAGCCAGGGTCGGGGCAATCAGCCCCAGCATTTT.

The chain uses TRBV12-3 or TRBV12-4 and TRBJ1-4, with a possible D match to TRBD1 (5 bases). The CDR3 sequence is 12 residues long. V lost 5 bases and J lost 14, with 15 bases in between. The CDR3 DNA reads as TGTGCCAGCAGTCCACAGGATTCAGAGCTGTTTTTT. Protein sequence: CASSPQDSELFF.

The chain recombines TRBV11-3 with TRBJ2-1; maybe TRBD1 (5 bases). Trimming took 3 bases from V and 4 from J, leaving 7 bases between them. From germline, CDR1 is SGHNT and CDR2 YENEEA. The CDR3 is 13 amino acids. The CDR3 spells CASSFDRYNEQFF. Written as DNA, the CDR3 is TGTGCCAGCAGCTTTGACAGATACAATGAGCAGTTCTTC. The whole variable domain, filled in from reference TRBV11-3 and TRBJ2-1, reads EAGVVQSPRYKIIEKKQPVAFWCNPISGHNTLYWYLQNLGQGPELLIRYENEEAVDDSQLPKDRFSAERLKGVDSTLKIQPAELGDSAVYLCASSFDRYNEQFFGPGTRLTVL.

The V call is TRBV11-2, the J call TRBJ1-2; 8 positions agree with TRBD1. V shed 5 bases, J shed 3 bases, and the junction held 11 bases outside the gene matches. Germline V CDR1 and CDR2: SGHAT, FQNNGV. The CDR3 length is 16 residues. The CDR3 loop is CASSARRAGGDYGYTF. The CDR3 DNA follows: TGTGCCAGCAGCGCTAGGCGGGCAGGGGGCGACTATGGCTACACCTTC. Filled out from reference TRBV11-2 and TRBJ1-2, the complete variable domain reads EAGVAQSPRYKIIEKRQSVAFWCNPISGHATLYWYQQILGQGPKLLIQFQNNGVVDDSQLPKDRFSAERLKGVDSTLKIQPAKLEDSAVYLCASSARRAGGDYGYTFGSGTRLTVV.

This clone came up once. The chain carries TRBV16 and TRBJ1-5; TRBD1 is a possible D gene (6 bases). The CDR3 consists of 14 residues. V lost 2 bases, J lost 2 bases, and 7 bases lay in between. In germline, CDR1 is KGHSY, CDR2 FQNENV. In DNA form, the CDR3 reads TGTGCCAGCAGCCAACGACAGGGCAATCAGCCCCAGCATTTT. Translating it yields CASSQRQGNQPQHF. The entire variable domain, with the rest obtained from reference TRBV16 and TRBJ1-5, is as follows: GEEVAQTPKHLVRGEGQKAKLYCAPIKGHSYVFWYQQVLKNEFKFLISFQNENVFDETGMPKERFSAKCLPNSPCSLEIQATKLEDSAVYFCASSQRQGNQPQHFGDGTRLSIL.

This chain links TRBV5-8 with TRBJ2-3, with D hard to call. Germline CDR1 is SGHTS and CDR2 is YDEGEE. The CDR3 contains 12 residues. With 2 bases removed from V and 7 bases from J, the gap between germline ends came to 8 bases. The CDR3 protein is CASSFEPYTQYF. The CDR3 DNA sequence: TGTGCCAGCAGCTTTGAGCCTTATACGCAGTATTTT. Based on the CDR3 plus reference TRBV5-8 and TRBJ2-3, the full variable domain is EAGVTQSPTHLIKTRGQQATLRCSPISGHTSVYWYQQALGLGLQFLLWYDEGEERNRGNFPPRFSGRQFPNYSSELNVNALELEDSALYLCASSFEPYTQYFGPGTRLTVL.

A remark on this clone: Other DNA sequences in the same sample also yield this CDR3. CDR3 residues: CASSGGLAGYEQYF. CDR3 bases: TGTGCCAGCAGCGGTGGTCTAGCGGGCTACGAGCAGTACTTC. V usage is TRBV9 and J usage is TRBJ2-7; 8 positions agree with TRBD2. CDR1 is SGDLS and CDR2 is YYNGEE in the germline V gene. This CDR3 is built from 14 residues. Trimming removed 3 bases from V and 3 bases from J; junction bases left unmatched: 5.

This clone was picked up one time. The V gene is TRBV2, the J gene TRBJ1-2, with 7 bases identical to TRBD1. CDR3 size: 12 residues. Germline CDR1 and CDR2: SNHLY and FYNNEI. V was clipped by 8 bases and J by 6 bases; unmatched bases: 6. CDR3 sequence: CASVSTGDGYTF. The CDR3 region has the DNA TGTGCCAGCGTATCAACAGGGGATGGCTACACCTTC.

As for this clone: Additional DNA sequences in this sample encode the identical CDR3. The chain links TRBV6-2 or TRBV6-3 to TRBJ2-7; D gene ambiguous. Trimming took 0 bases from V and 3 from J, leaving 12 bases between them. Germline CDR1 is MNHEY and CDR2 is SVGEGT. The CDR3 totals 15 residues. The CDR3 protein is CASSYSKRVDYEQYF. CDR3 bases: TGTGCCAGCAGTTACTCGAAGCGCGTGGACTACGAGCAGTACTTC.

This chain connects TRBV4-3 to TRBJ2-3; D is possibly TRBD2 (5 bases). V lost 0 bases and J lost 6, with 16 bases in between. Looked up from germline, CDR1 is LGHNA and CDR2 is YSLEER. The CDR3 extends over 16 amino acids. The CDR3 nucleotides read TGCGCCAGCAGCCAAGATCTTGGACTGTCATCGGATACGCAGTATTTT. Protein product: CASSQDLGLSSDTQYF.

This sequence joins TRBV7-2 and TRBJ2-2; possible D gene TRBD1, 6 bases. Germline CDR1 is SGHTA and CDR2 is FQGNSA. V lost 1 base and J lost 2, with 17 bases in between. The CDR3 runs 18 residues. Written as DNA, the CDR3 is TGTGCCAGCAGCTTAGAAGGGCACAGGGCTCTCAACACCGGGGAGCTGTTTTTT. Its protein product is CASSLEGHRALNTGELFF.

CDR3 sequence: CASSRDRARVMDYGYTF. The CDR3 region has the DNA TGTGCCAGCAGCCGAGACAGGGCGAGAGTTATGGACTATGGCTACACCTTC. The rearrangement joins TRBV3-1 (or the pseudogene TRBV3-2) to TRBJ1-2, with TRBD1 matching over 7 bases. The CDR3 is 17 amino acids. V shed 4 bases, J shed 3 bases, and the junction held 14 bases outside the gene matches. CDR1 LGHDT and CDR2 YNNKEL come from the germline V gene (reference sequence).

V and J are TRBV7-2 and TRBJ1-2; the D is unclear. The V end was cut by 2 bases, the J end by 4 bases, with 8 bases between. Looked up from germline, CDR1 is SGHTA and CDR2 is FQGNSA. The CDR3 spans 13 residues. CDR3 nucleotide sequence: TGTGCCAGCAGCTTACCACAGATCTATGGCTACACCTTC. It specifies CASSLPQIYGYTF.

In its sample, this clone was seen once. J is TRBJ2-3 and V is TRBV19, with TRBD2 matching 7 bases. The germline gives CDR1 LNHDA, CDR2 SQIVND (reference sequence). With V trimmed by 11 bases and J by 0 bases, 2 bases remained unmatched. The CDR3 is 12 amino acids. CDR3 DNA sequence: TGTGCCGCTAGCGGTAGCACAGATACGCAGTATTTT. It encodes CAASGSTDTQYF. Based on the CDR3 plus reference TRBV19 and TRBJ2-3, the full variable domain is DGGITQSPKYLFRKEGQNVTLSCEQNLNHDAMYWYRQDPGQGLRLIYYSQIVNDFQKGDIAEGYSVSREKKESFPLTVTSAQKNPTAFYLCAASGSTDTQYFGPGTRLTVL.

CDR3 loop: CASSLALDGDANTGELFF. The CDR3 DNA reads as TGTGCCAGCAGCTTAGCCCTAGATGGAGACGCGAACACCGGGGAGCTGTTTTTT. This chain links TRBV7-9 with TRBJ2-2; no clear D. The CDR3 totals 18 residues. CDR1 is SEHNR and CDR2 is FQNEAQ in the germline V gene (reference sequence). V dropped 0 bases and J dropped 0 bases, with 14 bases sitting between them. The variable domain in full, completed from reference TRBV7-9 and TRBJ2-2, reads DTGVSQNPRHKITKRGQNVTFRCDPISEHNRLYWYRQTLGQGPEFLTYFQNEAQLEKSRLLSDRFSAERPKGSFSTLEIQRTEQGDSAMYLCASSLALDGDANTGELFFGEGSRLTVL.

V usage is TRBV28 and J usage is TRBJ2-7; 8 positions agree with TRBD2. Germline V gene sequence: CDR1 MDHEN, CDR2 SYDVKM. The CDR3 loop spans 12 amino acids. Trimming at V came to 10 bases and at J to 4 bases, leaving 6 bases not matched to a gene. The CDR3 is CATLAGPYEQYF. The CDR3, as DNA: TGTGCCACTCTAGCGGGCCCTTACGAGCAGTACTTC.

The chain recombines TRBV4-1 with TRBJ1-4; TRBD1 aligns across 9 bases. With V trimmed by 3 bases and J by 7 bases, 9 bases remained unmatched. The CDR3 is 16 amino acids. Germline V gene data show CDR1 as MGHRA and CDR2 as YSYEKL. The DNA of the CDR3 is TGCGCCAGCAGCCACCAACCGGGACAGGGAAGTGAAAAACTGTTTTTT. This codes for CASSHQPGQGSEKLFF.

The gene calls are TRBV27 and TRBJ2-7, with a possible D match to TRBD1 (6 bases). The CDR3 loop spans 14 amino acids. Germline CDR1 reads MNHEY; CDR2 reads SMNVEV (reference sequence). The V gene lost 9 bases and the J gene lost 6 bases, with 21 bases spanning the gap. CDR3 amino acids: CASSIRQDLGEQYF. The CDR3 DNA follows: TGTGCCAGTTCGATAAGACAGGACTTGGGCGAGCAGTACTTC.

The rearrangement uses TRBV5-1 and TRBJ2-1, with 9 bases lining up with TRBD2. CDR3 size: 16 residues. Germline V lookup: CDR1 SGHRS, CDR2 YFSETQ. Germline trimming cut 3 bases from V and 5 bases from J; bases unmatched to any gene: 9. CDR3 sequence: CASSSRAGGGDNEQFF. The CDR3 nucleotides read TGCGCCAGCAGCTCCCGAGCGGGAGGCGGGGACAATGAGCAGTTCTTC.